Reported below is one TCR beta chain. The data stem from a study of shared clonotypes between healthy human individuals. Subsets obtained from CD4+ cells comprised CD45RA+ naive and CD45RA-negative memory cells. Some clones are missing from TCRdb's copy, which holds only in-frame ones; the method was immunoSEQ multiplex PCR. The data hold some 500,000 clones, with about 96% observed a single time. This CDR3 contains 16 residues. V shed 5 bases and J 6 bases; nucleotides not matched to a gene: 12. In germline, CDR1 is SGHAT, CDR2 FQNNGV. Sequenced: naive CD4+ T cells sorted from blood. Subset indicated: CD45RA+ positively selected. The gene calls are TRBV11-2 and TRBJ2-7; 11 bases align to TRBD1. The TCR was taken from a woman aged 30 to 39 in good health. The CDR3 bases are TGTGCCAGCAGCCCGCGGCGGGACAGGGGGTATCTCGAGCAGTACTTC. Its protein product is CASSPRRDRGYLEQYF.